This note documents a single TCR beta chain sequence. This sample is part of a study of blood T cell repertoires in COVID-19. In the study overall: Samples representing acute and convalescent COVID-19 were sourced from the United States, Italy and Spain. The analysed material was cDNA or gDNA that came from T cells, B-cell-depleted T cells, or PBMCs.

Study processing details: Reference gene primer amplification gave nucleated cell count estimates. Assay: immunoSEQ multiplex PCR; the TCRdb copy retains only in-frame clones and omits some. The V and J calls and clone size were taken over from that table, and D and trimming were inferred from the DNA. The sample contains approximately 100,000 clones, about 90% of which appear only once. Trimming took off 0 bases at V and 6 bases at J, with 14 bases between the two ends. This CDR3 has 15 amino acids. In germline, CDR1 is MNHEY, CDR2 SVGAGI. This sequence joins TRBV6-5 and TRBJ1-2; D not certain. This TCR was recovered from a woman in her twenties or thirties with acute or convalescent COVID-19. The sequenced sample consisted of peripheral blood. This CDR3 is CASSYSGYARDGYTF. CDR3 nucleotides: TGTGCCAGCAGTTACTCGGGGTACGCGCGGGATGGCTACACCTTC.